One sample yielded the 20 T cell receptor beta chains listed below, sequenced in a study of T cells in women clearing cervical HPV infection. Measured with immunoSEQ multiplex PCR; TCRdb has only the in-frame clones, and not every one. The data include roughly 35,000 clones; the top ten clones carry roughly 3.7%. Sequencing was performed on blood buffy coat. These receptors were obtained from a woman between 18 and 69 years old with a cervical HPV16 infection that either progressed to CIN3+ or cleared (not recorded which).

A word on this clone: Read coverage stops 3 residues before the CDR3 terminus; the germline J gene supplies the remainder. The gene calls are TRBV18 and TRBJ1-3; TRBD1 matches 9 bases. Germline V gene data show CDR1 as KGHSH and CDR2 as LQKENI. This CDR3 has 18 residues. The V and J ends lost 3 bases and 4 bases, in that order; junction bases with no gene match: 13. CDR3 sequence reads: CASSPSGTGPSGGNTIYF. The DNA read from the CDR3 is TGTGCCAGCTCACCGTCCGGGACAGGGCCTTCGGGGGGAAACACC.

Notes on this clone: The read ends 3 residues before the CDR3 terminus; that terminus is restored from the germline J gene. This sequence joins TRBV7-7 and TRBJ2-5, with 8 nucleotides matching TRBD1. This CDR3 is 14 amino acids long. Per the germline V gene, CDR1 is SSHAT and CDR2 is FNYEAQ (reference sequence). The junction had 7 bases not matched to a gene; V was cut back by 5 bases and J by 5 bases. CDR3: CASSPSGGGETQYF. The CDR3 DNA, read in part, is TGTGCCAGCAGCCCCTCAGGGGGCGGCGAGACC.

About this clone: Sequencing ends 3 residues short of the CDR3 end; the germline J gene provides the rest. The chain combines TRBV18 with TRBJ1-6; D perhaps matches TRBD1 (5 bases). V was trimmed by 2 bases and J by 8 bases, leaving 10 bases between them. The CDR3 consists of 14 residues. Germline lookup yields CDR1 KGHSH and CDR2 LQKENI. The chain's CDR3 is CASSPARVDSPLHF. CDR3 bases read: TGTGCCAGCTCACCAGCCAGGGTTGATTCACCC.

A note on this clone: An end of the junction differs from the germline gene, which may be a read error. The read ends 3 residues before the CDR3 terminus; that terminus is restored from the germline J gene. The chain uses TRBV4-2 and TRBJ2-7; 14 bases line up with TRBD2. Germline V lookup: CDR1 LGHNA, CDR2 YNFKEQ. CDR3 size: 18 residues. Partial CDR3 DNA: TGCGCCAGCAGCCAACAATTGGGACTAGCGGGGGACTCCTACGAG. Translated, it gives CASSQQLGLAGDSYE. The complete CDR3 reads CASSQQLGLAGDSYEQYF.

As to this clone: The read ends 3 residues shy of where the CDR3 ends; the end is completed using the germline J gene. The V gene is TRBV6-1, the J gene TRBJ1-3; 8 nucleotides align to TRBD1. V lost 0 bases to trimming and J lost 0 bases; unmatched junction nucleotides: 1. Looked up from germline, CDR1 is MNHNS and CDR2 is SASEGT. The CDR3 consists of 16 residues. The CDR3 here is CASSEATGGSGNTIYF. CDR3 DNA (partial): TGTGCCAGCAGTGAAGCTACAGGGGGCTCTGGAAACACC.

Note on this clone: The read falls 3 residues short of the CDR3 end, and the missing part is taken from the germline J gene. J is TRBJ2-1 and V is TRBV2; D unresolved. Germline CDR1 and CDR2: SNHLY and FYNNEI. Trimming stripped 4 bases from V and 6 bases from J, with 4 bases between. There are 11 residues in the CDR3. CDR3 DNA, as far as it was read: TGTGCCAGCAGTGCCGTCAATGAG. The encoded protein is CASSAVNE. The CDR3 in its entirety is CASSAVNEQFF.

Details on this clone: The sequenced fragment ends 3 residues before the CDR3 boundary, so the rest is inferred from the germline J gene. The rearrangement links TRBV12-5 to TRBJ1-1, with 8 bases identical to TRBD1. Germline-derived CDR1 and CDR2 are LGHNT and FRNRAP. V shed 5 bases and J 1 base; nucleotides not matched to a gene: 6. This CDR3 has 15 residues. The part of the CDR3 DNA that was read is TGTGCTAGTGGTACTTCCAGGGGGCCGAACACTGAA. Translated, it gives CASGTSRGPNTE. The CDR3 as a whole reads CASGTSRGPNTEAFF.

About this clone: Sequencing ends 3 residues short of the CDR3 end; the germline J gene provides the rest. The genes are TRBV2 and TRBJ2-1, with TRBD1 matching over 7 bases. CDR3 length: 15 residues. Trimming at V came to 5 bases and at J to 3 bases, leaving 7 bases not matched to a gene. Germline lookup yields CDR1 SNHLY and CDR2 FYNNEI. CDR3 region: CASSYRTGRYNEQFF. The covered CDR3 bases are TGTGCCAGCAGTTATAGGACAGGCCGCTACAATGAG.

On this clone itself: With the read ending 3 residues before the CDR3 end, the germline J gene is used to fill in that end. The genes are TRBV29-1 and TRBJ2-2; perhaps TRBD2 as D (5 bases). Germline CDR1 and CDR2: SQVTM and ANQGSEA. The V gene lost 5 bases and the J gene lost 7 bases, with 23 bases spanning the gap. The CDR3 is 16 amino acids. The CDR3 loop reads CSVSPRAGGSGGELFF. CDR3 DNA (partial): TGCAGCGTTTCGCCGAGGGCGGGTGGGTCCGGCGGGGAG.

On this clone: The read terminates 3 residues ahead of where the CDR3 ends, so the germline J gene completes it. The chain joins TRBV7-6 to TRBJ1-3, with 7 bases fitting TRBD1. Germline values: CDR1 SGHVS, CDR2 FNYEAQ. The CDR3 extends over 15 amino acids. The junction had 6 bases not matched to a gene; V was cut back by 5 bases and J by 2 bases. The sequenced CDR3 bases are TGTGCCAGCAGCCGCTTTACAGGGGCTGGAAACACC. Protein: CASSRFTGAGNT. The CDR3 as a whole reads CASSRFTGAGNTIYF.

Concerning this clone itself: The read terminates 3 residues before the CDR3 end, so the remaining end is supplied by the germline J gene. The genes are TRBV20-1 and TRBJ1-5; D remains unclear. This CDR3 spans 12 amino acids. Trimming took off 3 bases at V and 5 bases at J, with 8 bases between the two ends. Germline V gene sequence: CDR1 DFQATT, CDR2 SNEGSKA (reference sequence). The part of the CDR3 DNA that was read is TGCAGTGCTAGCCCCCGTGATCAGCCC. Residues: CSASPRDQP. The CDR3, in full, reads CSASPRDQPQHF.

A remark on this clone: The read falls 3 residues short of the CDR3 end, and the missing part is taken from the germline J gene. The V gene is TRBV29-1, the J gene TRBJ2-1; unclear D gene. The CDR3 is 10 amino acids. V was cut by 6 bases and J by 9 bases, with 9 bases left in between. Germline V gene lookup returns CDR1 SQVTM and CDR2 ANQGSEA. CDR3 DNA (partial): TGCAGCGTCATTTCGGGTGAG. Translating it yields CSVISGE. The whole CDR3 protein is CSVISGEQFF.

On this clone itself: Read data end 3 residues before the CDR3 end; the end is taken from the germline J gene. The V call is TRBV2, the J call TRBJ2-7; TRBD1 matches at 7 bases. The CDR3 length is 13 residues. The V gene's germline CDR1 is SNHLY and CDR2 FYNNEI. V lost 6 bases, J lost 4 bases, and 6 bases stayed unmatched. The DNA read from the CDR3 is TGTGCCAGCAGGGGACAGATACCTTACGAG. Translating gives CASRGQIPYE. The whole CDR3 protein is CASRGQIPYEQYF. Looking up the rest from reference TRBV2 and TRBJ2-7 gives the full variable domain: EPEVTQTPSHQVTQMGQEVILRCVPISNHLYFYWYRQILGQKVEFLVSFYNNEISEKSEIFDDQFSVERPDGSNFTLKIRSTKLEDSAMYFCASRGQIPYEQYFGPGTRLTVT.

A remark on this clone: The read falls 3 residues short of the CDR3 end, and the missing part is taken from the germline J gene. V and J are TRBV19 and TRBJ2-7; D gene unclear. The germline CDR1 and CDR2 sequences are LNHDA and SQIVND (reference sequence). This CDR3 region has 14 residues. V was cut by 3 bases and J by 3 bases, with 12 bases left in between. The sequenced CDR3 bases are TGTGCCAGTAGTATCCAGGTCGCAGACTACGAG. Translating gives CASSIQVADYE. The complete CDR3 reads CASSIQVADYEQYF.

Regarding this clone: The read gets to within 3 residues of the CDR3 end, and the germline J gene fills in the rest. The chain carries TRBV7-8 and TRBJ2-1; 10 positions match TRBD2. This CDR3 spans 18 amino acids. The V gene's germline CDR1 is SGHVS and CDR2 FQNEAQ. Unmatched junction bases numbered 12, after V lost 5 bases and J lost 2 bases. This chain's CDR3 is CASSPSEWTSGAYNEQFF. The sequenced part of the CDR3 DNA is TGTGCCAGCAGCCCCTCTGAATGGACTAGCGGAGCCTACAATGAG.

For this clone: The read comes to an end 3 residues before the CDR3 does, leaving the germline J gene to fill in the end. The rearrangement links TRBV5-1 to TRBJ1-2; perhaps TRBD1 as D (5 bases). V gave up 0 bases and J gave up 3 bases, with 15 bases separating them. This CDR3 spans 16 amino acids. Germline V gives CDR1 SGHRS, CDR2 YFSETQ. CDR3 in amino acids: CASSLAGGGIDYGYTF. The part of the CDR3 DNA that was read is TGCGCCAGCAGCTTGGCCGGGGGGGGAATTGACTATGGC.

The CDR3 region is CASSLGASGETQYF. The part of the CDR3 DNA that was read is TGCGCCAGCAGCTTGGGGGCCAGCGGCGAGACC. The gene calls are TRBV5-1 and TRBJ2-5, with a possible D match to TRBD2 (5 bases). The read terminates 3 residues before the CDR3 end, so the remaining end is supplied by the germline J gene. In germline, CDR1 is SGHRS, CDR2 YFSETQ. V was clipped by 0 bases and J by 5 bases, with 11 bases between them. The CDR3 is made up of 14 amino acids.

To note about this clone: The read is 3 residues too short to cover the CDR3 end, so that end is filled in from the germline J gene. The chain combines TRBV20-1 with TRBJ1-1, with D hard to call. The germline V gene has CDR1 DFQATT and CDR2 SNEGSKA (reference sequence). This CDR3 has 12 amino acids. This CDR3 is CSASPSHSEAFF. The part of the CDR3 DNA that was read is TGCAGTGCTTCCCCCAGCCACAGCGAA.

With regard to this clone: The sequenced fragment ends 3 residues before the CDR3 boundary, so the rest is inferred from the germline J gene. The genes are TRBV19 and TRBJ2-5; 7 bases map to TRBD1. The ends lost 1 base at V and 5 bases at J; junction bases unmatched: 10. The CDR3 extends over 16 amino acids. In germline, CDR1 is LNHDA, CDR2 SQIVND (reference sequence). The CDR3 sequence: CASSIGAGQAWETQYF. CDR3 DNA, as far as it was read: TGTGCCAGTAGTATAGGAGCAGGACAGGCATGGGAGACC.

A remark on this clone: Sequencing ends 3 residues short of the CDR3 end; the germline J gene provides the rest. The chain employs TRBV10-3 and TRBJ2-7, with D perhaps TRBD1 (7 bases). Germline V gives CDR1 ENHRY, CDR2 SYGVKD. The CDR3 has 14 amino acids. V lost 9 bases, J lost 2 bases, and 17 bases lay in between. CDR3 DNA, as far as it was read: TGTGCCATGGGGGGCGGGACAGATACCTACGAG. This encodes CAMGGGTDTYE. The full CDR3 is CAMGGGTDTYEQYF.